The clone carrying this TCR beta chain was observed a single time. The data derive from a study of control samples from healthy donors and cancer patients. The assay was immunoSEQ multiplex PCR, and TCRdb's table has in-frame clones only and misses some. The sample records 80,000 or so clones, roughly 92% being singletons. V shed 5 bases and J 2 bases; nucleotides not matched to a gene: 8. Germline V gene lookup returns CDR1 PRHDT and CDR2 FYEKMQ (reference sequence). This CDR3 has 16 amino acids. This sequence originates from a woman aged 40 to 50 in good health. The J gene is TRBJ2-5, the V gene TRBV13; 10 bases line up with TRBD2. Material for sequencing was blood. CDR3: CASSPGSGGPQETQYF. In DNA, the CDR3 is TGTGCCAGCAGCCCCGGTAGCGGGGGGCCACAAGAGACCCAGTACTTC. Using reference TRBV13 and TRBJ2-5 for the parts outside the CDR3, the full variable domain is AAGVIQSPRHLIKEKRETATLKCYPIPRHDTVYWYQQGPGQDPQFLISFYEKMQSDKGSIPDRFSAQQFSDYHSELNMSSLELGDSALYFCASSPGSGGPQETQYFGPGTRLLVL.